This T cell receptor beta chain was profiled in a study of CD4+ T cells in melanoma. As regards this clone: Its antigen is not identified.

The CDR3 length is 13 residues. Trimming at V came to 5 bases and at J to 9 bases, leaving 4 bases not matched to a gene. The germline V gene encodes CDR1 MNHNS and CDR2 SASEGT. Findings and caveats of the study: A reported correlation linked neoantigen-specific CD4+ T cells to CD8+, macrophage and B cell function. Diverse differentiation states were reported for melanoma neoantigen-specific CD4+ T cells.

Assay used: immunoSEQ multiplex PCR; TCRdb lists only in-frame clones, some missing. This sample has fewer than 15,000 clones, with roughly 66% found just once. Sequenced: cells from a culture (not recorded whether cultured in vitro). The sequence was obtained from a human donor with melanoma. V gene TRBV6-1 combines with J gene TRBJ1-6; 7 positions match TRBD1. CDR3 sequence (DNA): TGTGCCAGCAGTAGACAGGGAGGTTCACCCCTCCACTTT. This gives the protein CASSRQGGSPLHF.